The clone carrying this TCR beta chain turned up a few times. Per germline, CDR1 ENHRY and CDR2 SYGVKD. The CDR3 runs to 12 residues. Between the trimmed V and J ends, which lost 9 bases and 10 bases, there was a span of 16 bases. The TCRbeta library incorporated unique molecular identifiers. A single record per CDR3 protein comes from TCRdb applying MiXCR to the PCR reads. The sample contains nearly 400,000 distinct CDR3 sequences, about a fifth of which appear only once. The data were taken from a study of T-cell reconstitution after alpha-beta-depleted transplantation in children. Here the sequenced sample was PBMCs from the stem cell graft donor, taken from the stem cell graft. The gene calls are TRBV10-3 and TRBJ2-1, with D perhaps matching TRBD1 (6 bases). The sequence was collected from a human donor who donated a stem cell graft to a child with acute myeloid leukemia. The CDR3 loop is CAISPGAGEQFF. CDR3 in DNA: TGTGCCATTTCCCCAGGGGCTGGGGAGCAGTTCTTC.